This T cell receptor beta chain was captured in a study of CD8 T cells in Susac syndrome (dated by TCRdb to between 2017 and 2020). Describing the broader study: Repertoire sequencing was used to test whether CD8+ T cell activation and differentiation in Susac syndrome was antigen driven.

Concerning this clonotype itself: Its specific antigen is unknown. No much larger clone exists at a distance of one base, and base qualities are not known.

What the work shows at the level of the full study, not this receptor alone: The number of individuals in the TCR sequencing and HLA analysis was acknowledged as relatively small.

The CDR3 runs 15 residues from the cysteine to the phenylalanine. The sequence is cut down to CDR3 DNA, 45 bases in frame from base 1. V was cut back by 3 bases and J by 4 bases, leaving a gap of 13 bases between them. CDR1 KGHSH and CDR2 LQKENI were looked up in the germline V gene. RNA was extracted using the RNeasy kit, and about 0.5 to 1 microgram was reverse transcribed with random hexamers. The immunoSEQ multiplex PCR assay, which covers 54 Vbeta and 13 Jbeta segments, was used to amplify TCR beta CDR3 regions. PCR amplification bias was corrected by using a synthetic template baseline for primer optimization and computational correction. Processing in the source paper ran as follows. Reads were assigned to V, D and J genes according to IMGT and analyzed in immunoSEQ Analyzer, with only productive sequences retained. Clonality was calculated as one minus the Shannon entropy normalized by log2 of the number of productive unique sequences. For each patient and control, public and private clones were evaluated among the 100 most prevalent clones. Clones were defined as Susac-specific when absent from the healthy and MS cohorts, from approximately 1,100 published viral clones and from other ImmuneACCESS disease sequences. The public reads were reanalyzed by TCRdb: fastp trimming at Q25, MiXCR alignment, in-frame beta chains only. Identical CDR3 proteins give one entry, which carries the most common genes and DNA. The V and J calls come from TCRdb's annotation, not from the publication. The sample includes 95,000 to 150,000 distinct CDR3 sequences, with about 95% observed a single time. Roughly 0.087% of the sample rests with the top ten.

High-throughput TCR beta sequencing profiled peripheral blood CD8+ and CD4+ T cells from healthy donors, Susac syndrome patients and multiple sclerosis patients. Healthy donors were included as age- and sex-matched controls. Bulk CD8+ and CD4+ T cells were purified magnetically by negative isolation, whereas CD8+ TEMRA cells were enriched by FACS. Blood was collected in EDTA tubes and processed within 24 hours, with PBMCs isolated through density gradient centrifugation. PBMCs destined for TCR sequencing were cryopreserved in liquid nitrogen and later thawed in a 37 °C water bath. The sorted or isolated CD4+, CD8+ and CD8+ TEMRA cells had a purity of 90% or higher.

The material sequenced was CD4+ T cells from PBMCs. This clonotype was sampled from a human donor in good health. Recombination linked TRBV18 to TRBJ2-1; TRBD1 could be the D gene, as 6 bases match. The sequenced DNA is TGTGCCAGCTCACCCAACAGGGCTGAGTACAATGAGCAGTTCTTC. It is translated as CASSPNRAEYNEQFF.